This T cell receptor beta chain was documented in a study of neoadjuvant anti-PD-1 for oral cavity cancer. The wider study: Patients without progression received a fourth nivolumab dose around day 43, then surgical resection on days 50-56. Study-wide points: Expansion of preexisting intratumoral clones was suggested to aid response.

The CDR3 extends over 14 amino acids. Deletions cut 4 bases from V and 8 bases from J, with 18 bases between. Germline assignment: CDR1 SGHNT and CDR2 YYREEE (reference sequence). Stage II-IVA oral cavity squamous cell carcinoma was new and untreated by systemic or radiation therapy. Survey sequencing of tumors mostly used roughly 4.8 ug DNA, two replicates. This table comes from immunoSEQ multiplex PCR, and its TCRdb copy is limited to in-frame clones, with some not included. The table shows approximately 7,800 clones, with approximately 60% occurring only once. Only a few counts were recorded for this clone. Its antigen is unidentified.

The material sequenced was tumor tissue, taken before nivolumab (anti-PD-1) treatment. V and J are TRBV5-4 and TRBJ1-2, with D maybe TRBD1 (6 bases). The receptor was derived from a person aged 35-80 years with oral cavity squamous cell carcinoma. The CDR3 reads CASSPERQGRGYTF. The CDR3 nucleotides are TGTGCCAGCAGCCCGGAGCGGCAGGGGAGAGGCTACACCTTC.